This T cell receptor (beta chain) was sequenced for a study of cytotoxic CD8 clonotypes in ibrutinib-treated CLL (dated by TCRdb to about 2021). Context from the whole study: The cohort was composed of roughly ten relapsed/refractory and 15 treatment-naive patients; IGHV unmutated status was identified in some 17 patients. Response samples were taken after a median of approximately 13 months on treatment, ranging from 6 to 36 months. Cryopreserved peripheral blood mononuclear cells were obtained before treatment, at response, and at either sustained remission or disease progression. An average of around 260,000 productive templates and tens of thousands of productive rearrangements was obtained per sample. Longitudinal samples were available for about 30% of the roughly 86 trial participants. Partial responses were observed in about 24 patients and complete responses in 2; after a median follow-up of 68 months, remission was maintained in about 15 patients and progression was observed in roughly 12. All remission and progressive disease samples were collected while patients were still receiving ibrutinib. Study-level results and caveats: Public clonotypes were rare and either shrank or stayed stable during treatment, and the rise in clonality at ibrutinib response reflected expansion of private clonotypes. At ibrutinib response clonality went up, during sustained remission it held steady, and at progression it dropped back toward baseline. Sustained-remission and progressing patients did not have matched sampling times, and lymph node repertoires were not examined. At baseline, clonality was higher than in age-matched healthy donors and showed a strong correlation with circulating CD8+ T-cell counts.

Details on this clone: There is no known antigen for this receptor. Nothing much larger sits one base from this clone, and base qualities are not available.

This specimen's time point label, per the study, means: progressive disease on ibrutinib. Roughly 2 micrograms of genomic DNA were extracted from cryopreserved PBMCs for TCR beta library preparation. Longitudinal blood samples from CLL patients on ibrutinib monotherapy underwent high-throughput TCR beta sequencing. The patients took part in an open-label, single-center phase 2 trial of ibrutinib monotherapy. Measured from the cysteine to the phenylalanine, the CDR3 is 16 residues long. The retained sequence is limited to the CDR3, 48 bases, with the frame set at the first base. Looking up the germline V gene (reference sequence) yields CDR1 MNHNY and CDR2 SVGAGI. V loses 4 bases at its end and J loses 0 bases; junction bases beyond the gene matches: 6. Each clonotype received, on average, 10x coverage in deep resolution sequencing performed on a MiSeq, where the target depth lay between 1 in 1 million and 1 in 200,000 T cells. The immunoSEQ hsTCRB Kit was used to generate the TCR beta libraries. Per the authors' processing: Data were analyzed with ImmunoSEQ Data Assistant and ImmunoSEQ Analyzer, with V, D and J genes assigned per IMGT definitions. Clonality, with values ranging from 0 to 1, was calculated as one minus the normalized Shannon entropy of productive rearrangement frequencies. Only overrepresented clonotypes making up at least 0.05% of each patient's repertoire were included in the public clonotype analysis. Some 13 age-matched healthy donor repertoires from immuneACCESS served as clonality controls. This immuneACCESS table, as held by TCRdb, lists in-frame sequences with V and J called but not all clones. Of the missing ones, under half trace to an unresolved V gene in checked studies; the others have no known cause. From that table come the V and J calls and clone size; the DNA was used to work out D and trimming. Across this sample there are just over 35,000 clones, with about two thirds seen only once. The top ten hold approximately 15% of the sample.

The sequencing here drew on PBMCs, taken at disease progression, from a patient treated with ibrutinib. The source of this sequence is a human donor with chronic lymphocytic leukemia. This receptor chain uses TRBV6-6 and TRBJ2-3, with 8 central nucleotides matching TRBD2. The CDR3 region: CASSSPGGQSTDTQYF. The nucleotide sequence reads TGTGCCAGCAGTTCTCCGGGAGGGCAGAGCACAGATACGCAGTATTTT.